This T cell receptor (beta chain) was sequenced during a study of T cell clonotyping in hematopoietic cell transplantation. General study results and limits: Without cell sorting, CD4 versus CD8 contributions remain unresolved. Recipient TCR diversity dropped after transplant; expanded clonotypes rose from day 30 to 180. Broader posttransplant TCR repertoire diversity was predicted by graft donor and pretransplant recipient Inverse Simpson Index values.

The protocol was immunoSEQ multiplex PCR, while the TCRdb copy is restricted to in-frame clones and leaves out a portion. Altogether fewer than 80,000 clones are present, about 93% being singletons, with the ten largest covering roughly 1.5%. For this clone: Its antigen remains unknown.

The sample taken for sequencing was peripheral blood mononuclear cells. This TCR derives from a man aged 50 to 60 in good health. Some clones in this sample may be carry-over from other donors' samples.

The CDR3 region is CSVPGGAGNQPQHF. In DNA, the CDR3 is TGCAGCGTCCCGGGGGGGGCTGGTAATCAGCCCCAGCATTTT. The chain links TRBV29-1 to TRBJ1-5; a weak D match, TRBD1 (6 bases). CDR3 length: 14 residues. The germline gives CDR1 SQVTM, CDR2 ANQGSEA. The V end was cut by 6 bases, the J end by 4 bases, with 16 bases between.